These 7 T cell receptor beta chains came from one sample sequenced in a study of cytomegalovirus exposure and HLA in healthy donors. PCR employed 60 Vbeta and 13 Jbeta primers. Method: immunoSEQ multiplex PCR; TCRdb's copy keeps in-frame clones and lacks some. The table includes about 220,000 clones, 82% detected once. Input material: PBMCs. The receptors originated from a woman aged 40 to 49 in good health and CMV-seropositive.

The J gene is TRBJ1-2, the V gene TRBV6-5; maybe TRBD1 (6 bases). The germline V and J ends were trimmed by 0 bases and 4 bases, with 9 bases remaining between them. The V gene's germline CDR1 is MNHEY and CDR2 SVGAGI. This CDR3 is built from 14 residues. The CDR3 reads CASSYSRGPYGYTF. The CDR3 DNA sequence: TGTGCCAGCAGTTACTCCAGGGGACCCTATGGCTACACCTTC.

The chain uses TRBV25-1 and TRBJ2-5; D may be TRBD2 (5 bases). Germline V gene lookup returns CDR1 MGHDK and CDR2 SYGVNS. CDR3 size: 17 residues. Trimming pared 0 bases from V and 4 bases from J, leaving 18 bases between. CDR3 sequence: CASSEYVRFEGSETQYF. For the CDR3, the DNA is TGTGCCAGCAGTGAATATGTAAGATTTGAGGGTTCAGAGACCCAGTACTTC.

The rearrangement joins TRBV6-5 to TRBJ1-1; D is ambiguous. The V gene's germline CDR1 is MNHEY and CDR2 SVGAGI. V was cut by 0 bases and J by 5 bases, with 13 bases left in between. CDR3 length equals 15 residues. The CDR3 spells CASSYSGGLSTEAFF. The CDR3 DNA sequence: TGTGCCAGCAGTTACTCGGGAGGTTTGAGTACTGAAGCTTTCTTT.

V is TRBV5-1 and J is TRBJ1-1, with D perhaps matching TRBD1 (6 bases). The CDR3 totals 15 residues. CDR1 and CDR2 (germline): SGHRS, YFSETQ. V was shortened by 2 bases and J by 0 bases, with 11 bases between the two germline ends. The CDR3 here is CASSFTGSMNTEAFF. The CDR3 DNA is TGCGCCAGCAGCTTTACAGGGTCCATGAACACTGAAGCTTTCTTT.

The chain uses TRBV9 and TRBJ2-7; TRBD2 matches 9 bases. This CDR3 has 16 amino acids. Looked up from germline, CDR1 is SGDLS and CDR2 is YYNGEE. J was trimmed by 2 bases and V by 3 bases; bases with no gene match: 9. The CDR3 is CASSGGGTSPTYEQYF. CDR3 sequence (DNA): TGTGCCAGCAGCGGAGGGGGGACTAGCCCAACCTACGAGCAGTACTTC.

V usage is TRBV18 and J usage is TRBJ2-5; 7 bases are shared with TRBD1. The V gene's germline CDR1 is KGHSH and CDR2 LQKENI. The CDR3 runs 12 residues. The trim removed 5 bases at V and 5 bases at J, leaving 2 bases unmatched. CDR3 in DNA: TGTGCCAGCTCAACAGGGGTGGAGACCCAGTACTTC. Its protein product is CASSTGVETQYF.

The chain's CDR3 is CASSFGNAGTEAFF. DNA for the CDR3: TGTGCCAGCAGCTTTGGGAATGCGGGTACTGAAGCTTTCTTT. J is TRBJ1-1 and V is TRBV5-6; D remains unclear. Trimming stripped 2 bases from V and 5 bases from J, with 13 bases between. Germline values: CDR1 SGHDT, CDR2 YYEEEE. The CDR3 loop spans 14 amino acids.